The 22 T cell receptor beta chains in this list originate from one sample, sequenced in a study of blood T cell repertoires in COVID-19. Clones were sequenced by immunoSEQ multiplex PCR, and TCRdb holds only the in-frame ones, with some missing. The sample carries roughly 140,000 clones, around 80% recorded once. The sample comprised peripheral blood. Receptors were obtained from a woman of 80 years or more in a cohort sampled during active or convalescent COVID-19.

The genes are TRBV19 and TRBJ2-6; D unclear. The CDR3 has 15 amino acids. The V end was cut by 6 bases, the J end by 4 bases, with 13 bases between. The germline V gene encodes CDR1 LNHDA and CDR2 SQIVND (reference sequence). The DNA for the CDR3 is TGTGCCAGTAGCACCGGGTCGCAGGGGGCCAACGTCCTGACTTTC. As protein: CASSTGSQGANVLTF.

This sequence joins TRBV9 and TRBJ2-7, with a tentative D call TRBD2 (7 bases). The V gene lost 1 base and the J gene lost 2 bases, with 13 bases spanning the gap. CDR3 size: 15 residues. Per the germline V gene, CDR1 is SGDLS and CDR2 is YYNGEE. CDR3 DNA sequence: TGTGCCAGCAGCGTAAGCGGGACACCAACCTACGAGCAGTACTTC. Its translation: CASSVSGTPTYEQYF.

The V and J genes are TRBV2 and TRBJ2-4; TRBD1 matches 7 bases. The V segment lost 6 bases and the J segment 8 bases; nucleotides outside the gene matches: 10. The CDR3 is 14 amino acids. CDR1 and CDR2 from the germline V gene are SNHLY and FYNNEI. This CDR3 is CASREGQLKDIQYF. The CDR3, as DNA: TGTGCCAGCAGAGAGGGACAGCTTAAAGACATTCAGTACTTC.

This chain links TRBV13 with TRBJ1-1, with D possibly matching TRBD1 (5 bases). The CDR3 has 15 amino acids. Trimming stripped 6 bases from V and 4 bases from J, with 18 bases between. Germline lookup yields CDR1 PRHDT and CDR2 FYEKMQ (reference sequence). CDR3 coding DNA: TGTGCCAGCAGTACCGGGGGGGGGATGAGCACTGAAGCTTTCTTT. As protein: CASSTGGGMSTEAFF.

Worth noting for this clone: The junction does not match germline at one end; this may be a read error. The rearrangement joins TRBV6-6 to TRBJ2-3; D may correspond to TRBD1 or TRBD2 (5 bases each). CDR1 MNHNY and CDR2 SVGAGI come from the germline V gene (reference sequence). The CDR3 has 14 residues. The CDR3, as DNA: TGTGCCGGCAGTTACGGGGCAGCCCCAGATACGCAGTATTTT. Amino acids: CAGSYGAAPDTQYF.

This chain's CDR3 is CASIPSSTDIVTNEKLFF. DNA of the CDR3: TGTGCCAGTATCCCCTCATCGACGGACATAGTGACTAATGAAAAACTGTTTTTT. V and J are TRBV19 and TRBJ1-4, with a possible D match to TRBD1 (5 bases). The V gene lost 7 bases and the J gene lost 2 bases, with 23 bases spanning the gap. Germline V gene sequence: CDR1 LNHDA, CDR2 SQIVND (reference sequence). The CDR3 consists of 18 residues.

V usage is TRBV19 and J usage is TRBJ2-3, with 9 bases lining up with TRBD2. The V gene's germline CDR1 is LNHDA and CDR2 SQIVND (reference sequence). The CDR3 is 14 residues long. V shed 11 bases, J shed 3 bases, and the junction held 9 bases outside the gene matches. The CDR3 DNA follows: TGTGCCGCGGGGCGCGGGGGGGCAACAGATACGCAGTATTTT. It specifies CAAGRGGATDTQYF.

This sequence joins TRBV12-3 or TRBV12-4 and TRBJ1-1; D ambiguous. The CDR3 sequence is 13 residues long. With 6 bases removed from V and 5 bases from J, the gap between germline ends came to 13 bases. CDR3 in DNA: TGTGCCAGCAGCCTGAGGGTGGAGACTGAAGCTTTCTTT. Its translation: CASSLRVETEAFF.

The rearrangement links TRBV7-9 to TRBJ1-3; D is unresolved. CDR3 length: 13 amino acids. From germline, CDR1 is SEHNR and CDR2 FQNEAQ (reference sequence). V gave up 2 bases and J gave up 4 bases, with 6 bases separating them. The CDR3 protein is CASSLSSGNTIYF. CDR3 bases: TGTGCCAGCAGCTTATCCTCGGGAAACACCATATATTTT.

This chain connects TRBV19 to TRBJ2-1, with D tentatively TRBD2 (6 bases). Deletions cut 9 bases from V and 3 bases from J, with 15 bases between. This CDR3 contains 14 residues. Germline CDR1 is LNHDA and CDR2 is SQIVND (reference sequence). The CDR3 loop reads CASNSGGHYNEQFF. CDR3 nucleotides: TGTGCCAGCAACTCAGGAGGGCACTACAATGAGCAGTTCTTC.

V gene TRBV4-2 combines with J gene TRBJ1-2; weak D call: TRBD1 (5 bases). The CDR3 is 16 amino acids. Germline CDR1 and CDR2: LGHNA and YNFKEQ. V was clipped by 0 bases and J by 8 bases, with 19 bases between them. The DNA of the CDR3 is TGTGCCAGCAGCCAAGATTACGGTAGGGGTACTCGAGGCTACACCTTC. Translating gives CASSQDYGRGTRGYTF.

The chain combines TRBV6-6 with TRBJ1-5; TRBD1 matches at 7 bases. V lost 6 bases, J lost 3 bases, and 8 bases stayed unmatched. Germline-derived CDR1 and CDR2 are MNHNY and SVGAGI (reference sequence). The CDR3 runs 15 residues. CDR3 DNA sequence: TGTGCCAGCAGGGTCCGGGACAGTCACAATCAGCCCCAGCATTTT. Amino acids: CASRVRDSHNQPQHF.

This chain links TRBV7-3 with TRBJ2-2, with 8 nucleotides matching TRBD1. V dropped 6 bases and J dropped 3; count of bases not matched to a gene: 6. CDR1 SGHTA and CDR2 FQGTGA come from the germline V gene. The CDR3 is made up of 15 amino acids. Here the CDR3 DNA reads TGTGCCAGCAGGGAGGACAGGGTTGACACCGGGGAGCTGTTTTTT. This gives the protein CASREDRVDTGELFF.

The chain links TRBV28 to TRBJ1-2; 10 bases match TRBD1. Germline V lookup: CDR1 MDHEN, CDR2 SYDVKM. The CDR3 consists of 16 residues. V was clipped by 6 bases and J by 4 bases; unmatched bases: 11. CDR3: CASSTLRQGAFYGYTF. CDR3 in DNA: TGTGCCAGCAGCACACTACGACAGGGGGCATTCTATGGCTACACCTTC.

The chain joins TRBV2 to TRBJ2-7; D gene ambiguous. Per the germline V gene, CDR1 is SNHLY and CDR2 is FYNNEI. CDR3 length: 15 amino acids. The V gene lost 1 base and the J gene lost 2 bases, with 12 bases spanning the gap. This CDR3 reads CASSEEGSPAYEQYF. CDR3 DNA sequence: TGTGCCAGCAGTGAAGAAGGTAGCCCAGCCTACGAGCAGTACTTC.

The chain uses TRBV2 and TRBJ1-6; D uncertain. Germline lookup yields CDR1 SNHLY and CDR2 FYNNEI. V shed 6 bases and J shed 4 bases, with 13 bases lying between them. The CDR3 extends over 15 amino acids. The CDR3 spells CASSPFEPYNSPLHF. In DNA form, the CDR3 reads TGTGCCAGCAGCCCCTTTGAGCCGTATAATTCACCCCTCCACTTT. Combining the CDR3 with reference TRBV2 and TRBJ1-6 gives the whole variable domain EPEVTQTPSHQVTQMGQEVILRCVPISNHLYFYWYRQILGQKVEFLVSFYNNEISEKSEIFDDQFSVERPDGSNFTLKIRSTKLEDSAMYFCASSPFEPYNSPLHFGNGTRLTVT.

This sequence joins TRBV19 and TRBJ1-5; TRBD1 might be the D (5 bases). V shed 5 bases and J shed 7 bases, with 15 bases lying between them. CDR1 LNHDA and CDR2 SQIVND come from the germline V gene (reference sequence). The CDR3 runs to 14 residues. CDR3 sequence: CASSAGLSRQPQHF. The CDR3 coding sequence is TGTGCCAGTAGTGCGGGACTCTCTCGGCAGCCCCAGCATTTT.

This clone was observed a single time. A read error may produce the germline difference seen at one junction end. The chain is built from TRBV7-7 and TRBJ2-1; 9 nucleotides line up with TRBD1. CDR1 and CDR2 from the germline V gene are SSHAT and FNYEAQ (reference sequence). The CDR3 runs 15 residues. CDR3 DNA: TGTGCTAGCAGCTTAGGGACAGGGATGTTAGGTGAGCAGTTCTTC. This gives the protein CASSLGTGMLGEQFF.

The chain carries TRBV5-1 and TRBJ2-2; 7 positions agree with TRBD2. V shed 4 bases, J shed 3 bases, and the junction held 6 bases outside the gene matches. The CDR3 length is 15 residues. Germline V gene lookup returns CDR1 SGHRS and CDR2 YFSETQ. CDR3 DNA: TGCGCCAGCAGCGGCGGGGGAACGTACACCGGGGAGCTGTTTTTT. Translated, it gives CASSGGGTYTGELFF.

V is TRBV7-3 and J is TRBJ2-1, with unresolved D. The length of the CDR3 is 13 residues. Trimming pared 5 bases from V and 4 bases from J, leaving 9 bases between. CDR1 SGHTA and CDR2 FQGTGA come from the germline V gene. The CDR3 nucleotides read TGTGCCAGCAGCGGCGGCCCGTACAATGAGCAGTTCTTC. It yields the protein CASSGGPYNEQFF.

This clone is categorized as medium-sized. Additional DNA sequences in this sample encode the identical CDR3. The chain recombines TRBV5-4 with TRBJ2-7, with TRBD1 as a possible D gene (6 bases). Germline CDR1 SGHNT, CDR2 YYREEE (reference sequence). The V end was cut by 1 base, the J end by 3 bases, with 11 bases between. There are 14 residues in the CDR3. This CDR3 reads CASSLQGSDYEQYF. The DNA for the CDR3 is TGTGCCAGCAGCTTGCAGGGGAGCGACTACGAGCAGTACTTC.

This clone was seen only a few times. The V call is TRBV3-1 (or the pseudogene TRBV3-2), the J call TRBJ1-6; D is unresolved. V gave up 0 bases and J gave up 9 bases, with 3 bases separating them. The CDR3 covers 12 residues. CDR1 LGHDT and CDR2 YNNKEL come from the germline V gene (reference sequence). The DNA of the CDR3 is TGTGCCAGCAGCCAAGATCGTTCACCCCTCCACTTT. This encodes CASSQDRSPLHF.